This entry features one T cell receptor beta chain sequence. Germline assignment: CDR1 SGHTA and CDR2 FQGNSA. The CDR3 has 14 residues. Deletions cut 1 base from V and 6 bases from J, with 9 bases between. Original processing methods: The authors estimated nucleated cell counts from reference gene primer amplification. TCRdb's table, derived via immunoSEQ multiplex PCR, lists solely in-frame clones and lacks some. For V, J and clone size, that table is used; D and trimming come from the DNA. This sample has around 250,000 clones, with approximately 90% found just once. This sample stems from a study of blood T cell repertoires in COVID-19. About the study: The United States, Italy and Spain provided the acute and convalescent COVID-19 samples. PBMCs, B-cell-depleted T cells, or T cells provided the cDNA or gDNA that made up the material.

This chain uses TRBV7-2 with TRBJ2-2; no firm D call. Sample: peripheral blood. This receptor was taken from a woman aged 25 to 39 with active or convalescent COVID-19. CDR3 DNA sequence: TGTGCCAGCAGCTTAGTGTTAAGCGCCGGGGAGCTGTTTTTT. It specifies CASSLVLSAGELFF.